The 27 T cell receptor beta chains below come from one sample, sequenced in a study of cytomegalovirus exposure and HLA in healthy donors (dated by TCRdb to 2016 to 2017). Library preparation used the immunoSEQ multiplex PCR assay. The table was pulled from immuneACCESS by TCRdb, which kept in-frame rearrangements only. Such tables lose some clones; where checked, under half of the loss comes from unresolved V genes, and the rest has no known cause. Within this sample are some 100,000 clones, with 70% to 90% of them counted one time only. The ten largest clonotypes hold about 1.8% of the sample. Sequencing was carried out using PBMCs. Receptors were obtained from a man in his late teens or twenties in good health and CMV-seronegative.

CDR3 sequence reads: CASSESSSYNEQFF. As DNA, the CDR3 is TGCGCCAGCAGCGAATCCAGCTCCTACAATGAGCAGTTCTTC. The chain combines TRBV5-1 with TRBJ2-1; D is unresolved. Germline CDR1 reads SGHRS; CDR2 reads YFSETQ. The V gene lost 4 bases and the J gene lost 0 bases, with 8 bases spanning the gap. The CDR3 extends over 14 amino acids.

The gene calls are TRBV4-1 and TRBJ2-2, with TRBD2 matching over 9 bases. This CDR3 has 15 amino acids. The trim removed 4 bases at V and 1 base at J, leaving 1 base unmatched. Germline CDR1 is MGHRA and CDR2 is YSYEKL. CDR3 coding DNA: TGCGCCAGCAGCCTACTAGCGGGGAACACCGGGGAGCTGTTTTTT. Its protein product is CASSLLAGNTGELFF.

The V and J genes are TRBV2 and TRBJ2-2; the D is unclear. V lost 2 bases to trimming and J lost 8 bases, with 9 bases between them. Germline V lookup: CDR1 SNHLY, CDR2 FYNNEI. The CDR3 is made up of 13 amino acids. As DNA, the CDR3 is TGTGCCAGCAGTGAAAGCGCGAGGGGGGAGCTGTTTTTT. Encoded protein: CASSESARGELFF.

J is TRBJ1-2 and V is TRBV28; D unclear. This CDR3 is built from 14 residues. Germline assignment: CDR1 MDHEN and CDR2 SYDVKM. V lost 6 bases and J 6 bases, leaving 17 bases between the germline ends. The CDR3 bases are TGTGCCAGCAGCCTTAGTTGGTTGAAGCATGGCTACACCTTC. Translated: CASSLSWLKHGYTF.

The V gene is TRBV27, the J gene TRBJ2-5; D is uncertain. V lost 5 bases and J lost 5, with 12 bases in between. Germline loops: CDR1 MNHEY, CDR2 SMNVEV (reference sequence). The CDR3 has 13 residues. CDR3 protein: CASSHNLRETQYF. The CDR3 coding sequence is TGTGCCAGCAGTCATAACCTCCGGGAGACCCAGTACTTC.

The chain links TRBV11-2 to TRBJ1-1; TRBD1 matches at 10 bases. Germline CDR1 is SGHAT and CDR2 is FQNNGV. The CDR3 spans 14 residues. Losses at the gene ends were 7 bases for V and 1 base for J; bases not matched to a gene: 3. The CDR3 DNA is TGTGCCAGCACCAGACAGGGGGCGAACACTGAAGCTTTCTTT. It is translated as CASTRQGANTEAFF. Based on the CDR3 plus reference TRBV11-2 and TRBJ1-1, the full variable domain is EAGVAQSPRYKIIEKRQSVAFWCNPISGHATLYWYQQILGQGPKLLIQFQNNGVVDDSQLPKDRFSAERLKGVDSTLKIQPAKLEDSAVYLCASTRQGANTEAFFGQGTRLTVV.

This chain connects TRBV5-1 to TRBJ1-6; D not resolved. V lost 1 base to trimming and J lost 10 bases, with 9 bases between them. This CDR3 region has 13 residues. Germline V gene lookup returns CDR1 SGHRS and CDR2 YFSETQ. The CDR3 is CASSLSAESPLHF. DNA of the CDR3: TGCGCCAGCAGCTTGAGTGCGGAGTCACCCCTCCACTTT.

This chain joins TRBV4-1 and TRBJ1-2; D might be TRBD1 (6 bases). The V and J ends lost 3 bases and 5 bases respectively, with 10 bases between them. CDR1 and CDR2 from the germline V gene are MGHRA and YSYEKL. The CDR3 is 13 amino acids. CDR3 coding DNA: TGCGCCAGCAGCCAGGCAGGGACATATGGCTACACCTTC. Protein: CASSQAGTYGYTF.

This chain uses TRBV30 with TRBJ2-1, with TRBD2 identical over 7 bases. The CDR3 has 14 amino acids. J lost 5 bases, V lost 5 bases, and 9 bases had no gene match. Germline loops: CDR1 GTSNPN, CDR2 SVGIG (reference sequence). The CDR3 here is CAWGGKAGNNEQFF. The DNA of the CDR3 is TGTGCCTGGGGAGGTAAAGCGGGGAACAATGAGCAGTTCTTC.

Of note for this clone: One end of the junction fails to match germline, which may point to a read error. The chain uses TRBV29-1 and TRBJ1-1, with 7 bases identical to TRBD1. The CDR3 has 12 amino acids. The V gene's germline CDR1 is SQVTM and CDR2 ANQGSEA. The CDR3 bases are TGCAGCGTCGAAGGTACAGGGGTCCACGCTTTCTTT. As protein: CSVEGTGVHAFF.

This chain uses TRBV5-6 with TRBJ2-1; 11 nucleotides agree with TRBD2. The CDR3 has 15 residues. Germline V gene sequence: CDR1 SGHDT, CDR2 YYEEEE. V gave up 4 bases and J gave up 7 bases; unmatched junction bases: 7. As DNA, the CDR3 is TGTGCCAGCAGCCACTTAGCGGGGGGGCCGAATGAGCAGTTCTTC. This translates into CASSHLAGGPNEQFF.

The V gene is TRBV19, the J gene TRBJ1-5; maybe TRBD1 (5 bases). In germline, CDR1 is LNHDA, CDR2 SQIVND (reference sequence). The length of the CDR3 is 16 residues. Trimming cost V 3 bases and J 2 bases, with 14 bases left between them. The CDR3 is CASSMFGGVRNQPQHF. DNA for the CDR3: TGTGCCAGTAGTATGTTTGGGGGGGTGCGCAATCAGCCCCAGCATTTT.

The chain links TRBV7-9 to TRBJ1-1; 8 bases match TRBD1. The J segment lost 1 base and the V segment lost 5 bases, leaving 6 bases of the junction unmatched. CDR1 is SEHNR, CDR2 FQNEAQ, per germline (reference sequence). The CDR3 length is 15 residues. DNA for the CDR3: TGTGCCAGCAGCCAAGGACAGGGCGAGAACACTGAAGCTTTCTTT. It translates to CASSQGQGENTEAFF.

V gene TRBV23-1 combines with J gene TRBJ2-7, with D possibly matching TRBD1 (5 bases). TRBV23-1 has ORF status, its function being uncertain. CDR3 length equals 17 residues. The germline V and J ends were trimmed by 0 bases and 1 base, with 16 bases remaining between them. CDR3: CASSQSPWQGASYEQYF. CDR3 nucleotide sequence: TGCGCCAGCAGTCAATCACCCTGGCAGGGTGCATCCTACGAGCAGTACTTC.

This clone was counted between two and nine times. The chain has TRBV19 and TRBJ1-3; D is possibly TRBD1 (5 bases). This CDR3 has 16 amino acids. CDR1 is LNHDA and CDR2 is SQIVND in the germline V gene (reference sequence). V was clipped by 5 bases and J by 0 bases, with 14 bases between them. CDR3 bases: TGTGCCAGTAGTCCCGGGACGGGAGACTCTGGAAACACCATATATTTT. Amino acid sequence: CASSPGTGDSGNTIYF. Together with reference TRBV19 and TRBJ1-3, the CDR3 gives the full variable domain: DGGITQSPKYLFRKEGQNVTLSCEQNLNHDAMYWYRQDPGQGLRLIYYSQIVNDFQKGDIAEGYSVSREKKESFPLTVTSAQKNPTAFYLCASSPGTGDSGNTIYFGEGSWLTVV.

The chain recombines TRBV5-5 with TRBJ2-1, with 10 bases fitting TRBD2. The junction had 9 bases not matched to a gene; V was cut back by 3 bases and J by 6 bases. Germline V gene sequence: CDR1 SGHKS, CDR2 YYEKEE (reference sequence). The CDR3 length is 16 residues. The CDR3 loop reads CASSSKSASGGNEQFF. In nucleotides, the CDR3 is TGTGCCAGCAGCTCAAAGTCGGCTAGCGGGGGCAATGAGCAGTTCTTC.

V and J are TRBV11-2 and TRBJ1-5; 7 positions match TRBD1. After removal of 5 bases from V and 5 bases from J, the junction contained 12 bases not matched to a gene. The CDR3 is made up of 16 amino acids. CDR1 and CDR2 from the germline V gene are SGHAT and FQNNGV. The CDR3 loop is CASSQSGQVGDQPQHF. CDR3 coding DNA: TGTGCCAGCAGCCAGAGCGGACAGGTAGGAGATCAGCCCCAGCATTTT. Full variable domain (outside the CDR3, taken from reference TRBV11-2 and TRBJ1-5): EAGVAQSPRYKIIEKRQSVAFWCNPISGHATLYWYQQILGQGPKLLIQFQNNGVVDDSQLPKDRFSAERLKGVDSTLKIQPAKLEDSAVYLCASSQSGQVGDQPQHFGDGTRLSIL.

This clone was detected only once. The V gene is TRBV9, the J gene TRBJ1-3, with unresolved D. This CDR3 is 14 amino acids long. The V end was cut by 4 bases, the J end by 0 bases, with 8 bases between. From germline, CDR1 is SGDLS and CDR2 YYNGEE. CDR3 in DNA: TGTGCCAGCAGCCTCCACATCTCTGGAAACACCATATATTTT. Translation gives CASSLHISGNTIYF.

V and J are TRBV4-3 and TRBJ2-7, with D possibly matching TRBD2 (6 bases). CDR3 length: 18 amino acids. CDR1 is LGHNA, CDR2 YSLEER, per germline. V dropped 2 bases and J dropped 0 bases, with 20 bases sitting between them. The CDR3 loop is CASSQSRGPSVASYEQYF. The CDR3 coding sequence is TGCGCCAGCAGCCAATCCAGAGGGCCTAGCGTTGCCTCCTACGAGCAGTACTTC.

This CDR3 is CASSPLAGVRYNEQFF. The DNA of the CDR3 is TGTGCCAGCAGTCCTTTAGCGGGGGTGAGGTACAATGAGCAGTTCTTC. The chain uses TRBV28 and TRBJ2-1, with TRBD2 matching over 9 bases. The CDR3 spans 16 residues. CDR1 is MDHEN and CDR2 is SYDVKM in the germline V gene. The trim removed 5 bases at V and 4 bases at J, leaving 9 bases unmatched.

This chain uses TRBV6-1 with TRBJ1-3; 7 nucleotides match TRBD1. J gave up 10 bases and V 6 bases, and 12 bases lay outside the gene matches. The CDR3 sequence is 14 residues long. Germline CDR1 reads MNHNS; CDR2 reads SASEGT. CDR3 protein: CASSTYRQGGTIYF. CDR3 DNA sequence: TGTGCCAGCAGCACCTACCGCCAGGGGGGTACCATATATTTT.

This clone was seen once. The V and J genes are TRBV4-3 and TRBJ1-2; possible D gene TRBD1, 5 bases. There are 14 residues in the CDR3. The ends were cut back, 4 bases at V and 3 bases at J, with 12 bases in the middle. Germline V lookup: CDR1 LGHNA, CDR2 YSLEER. CDR3 DNA: TGCGCCAGCAGCCGCCAGGGCTTCGACTATGGCTACACCTTC. Translating it yields CASSRQGFDYGYTF.

The chain links TRBV6-1 to TRBJ1-2; D is unresolved. V gave up 6 bases and J gave up 7 bases, with 21 bases separating them. This CDR3 spans 15 amino acids. CDR1 and CDR2 (germline): MNHNS, SASEGT. The CDR3 reads CASREIWTGISGYTF. The DNA of the CDR3 is TGTGCCAGCAGAGAAATTTGGACGGGGATCTCTGGCTACACCTTC.

This chain links TRBV10-3 with TRBJ2-4, with 7 nucleotides matching TRBD1. V was pared by 0 bases and J by 8 bases, with 4 bases of the junction left unmatched. Germline CDR1 reads ENHRY; CDR2 reads SYGVKD. CDR3 size: 14 residues. CDR3 in amino acids: CAISESTGTDIQYF. DNA of the CDR3: TGTGCCATCAGTGAGTCGACAGGGACGGACATTCAGTACTTC.

This rearrangement joins TRBV7-9 to TRBJ1-5, with TRBD1 as a possible D gene (6 bases). CDR3 length: 16 amino acids. Trimming took off 6 bases at V and 3 bases at J, with 18 bases between the two ends. Per the germline V gene, CDR1 is SEHNR and CDR2 is FQNEAQ (reference sequence). CDR3 sequence: CASSRSDRGYNQPQHF. In DNA form, the CDR3 reads TGTGCCAGCAGTCGGTCGGACAGAGGCTACAATCAGCCCCAGCATTTT.

The chain employs TRBV30 and TRBJ2-7; TRBD2 agrees at 10 bases. Germline V gene lookup returns CDR1 GTSNPN and CDR2 SVGIG (reference sequence). Unmatched junction bases numbered 4, after V lost 3 bases and J lost 2 bases. This CDR3 is built from 14 residues. This CDR3 is CAWRYGLAAYEQYF. The CDR3 nucleotides are TGTGCCTGGAGGTATGGACTAGCGGCCTACGAGCAGTACTTC.

This chain uses TRBV12-2 with TRBJ2-7; TRBD1 reflects the table's D call only, with no check against the DNA. TRBV12-2 is a known pseudogene. The CDR3 extends over 16 amino acids. The CDR3 bases are TGTGCAAGTCGCTTAGCCTCCGCAGATTACTCCTACGAGCAGTACTTC. It translates to CASRLASADYSYEQYF.